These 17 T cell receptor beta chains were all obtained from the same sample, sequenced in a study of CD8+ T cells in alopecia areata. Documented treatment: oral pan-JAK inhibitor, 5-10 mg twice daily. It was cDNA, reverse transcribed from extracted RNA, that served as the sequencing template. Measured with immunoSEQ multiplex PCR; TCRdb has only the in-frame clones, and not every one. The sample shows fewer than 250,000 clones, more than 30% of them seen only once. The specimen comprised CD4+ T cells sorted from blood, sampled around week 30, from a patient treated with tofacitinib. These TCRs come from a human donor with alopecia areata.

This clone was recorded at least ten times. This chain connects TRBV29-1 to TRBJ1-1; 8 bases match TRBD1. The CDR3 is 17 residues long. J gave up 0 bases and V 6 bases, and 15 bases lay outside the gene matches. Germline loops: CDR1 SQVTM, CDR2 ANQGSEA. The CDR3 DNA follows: TGCAGCGTCTCTTCCGGGACAGGCGGGACTTTGAACACTGAAGCTTTCTTT. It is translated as CSVSSGTGGTLNTEAFF.

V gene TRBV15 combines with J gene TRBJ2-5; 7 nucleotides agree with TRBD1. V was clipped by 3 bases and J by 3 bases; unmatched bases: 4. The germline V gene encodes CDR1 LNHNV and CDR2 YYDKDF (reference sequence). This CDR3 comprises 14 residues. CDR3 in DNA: TGTGCCACCAGCAGGGATCAGGGGGAAGAGACCCAGTACTTC. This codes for CATSRDQGEETQYF.

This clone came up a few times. The CDR3 sequence: CASSVSFNEQFF. The CDR3 region has the DNA TGTGCCAGCAGTGTATCGTTCAATGAGCAGTTCTTC. V is TRBV2 and J is TRBJ2-1, with D unclear. Trimming removed 4 bases at V and 6 bases at J, with 7 bases between. CDR1 is SNHLY, CDR2 FYNNEI, per germline. The CDR3 loop spans 12 amino acids.

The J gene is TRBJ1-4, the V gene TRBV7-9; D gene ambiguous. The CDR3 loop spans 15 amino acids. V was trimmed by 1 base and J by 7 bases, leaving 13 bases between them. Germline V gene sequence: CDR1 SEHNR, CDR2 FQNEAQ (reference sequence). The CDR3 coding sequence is TGTGCCAGCAGCTTAGGGGCCGGTCAGAGTGAAAAACTGTTTTTT. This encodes CASSLGAGQSEKLFF.

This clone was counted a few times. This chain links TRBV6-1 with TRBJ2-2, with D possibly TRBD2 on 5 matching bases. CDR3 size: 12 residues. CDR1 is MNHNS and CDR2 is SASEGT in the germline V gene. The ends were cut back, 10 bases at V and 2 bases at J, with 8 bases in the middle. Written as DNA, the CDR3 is TGTGCCACCGAGGGAAACACCGGGGAGCTGTTTTTT. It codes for CATEGNTGELFF.

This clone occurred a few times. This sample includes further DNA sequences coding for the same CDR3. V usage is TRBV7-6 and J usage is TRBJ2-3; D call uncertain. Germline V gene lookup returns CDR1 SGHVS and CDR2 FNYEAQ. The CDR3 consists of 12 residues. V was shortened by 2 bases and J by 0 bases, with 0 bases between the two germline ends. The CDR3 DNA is TGTGCCAGCAGCTTAAGCACAGATACGCAGTATTTT. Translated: CASSLSTDTQYF.

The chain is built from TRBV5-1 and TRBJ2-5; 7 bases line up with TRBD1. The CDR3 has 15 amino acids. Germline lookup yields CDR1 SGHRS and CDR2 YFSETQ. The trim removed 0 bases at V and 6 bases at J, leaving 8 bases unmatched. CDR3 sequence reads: CASSLENQGVKTQYF. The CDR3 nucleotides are TGCGCCAGCAGCTTGGAGAACCAGGGGGTGAAGACCCAGTACTTC.

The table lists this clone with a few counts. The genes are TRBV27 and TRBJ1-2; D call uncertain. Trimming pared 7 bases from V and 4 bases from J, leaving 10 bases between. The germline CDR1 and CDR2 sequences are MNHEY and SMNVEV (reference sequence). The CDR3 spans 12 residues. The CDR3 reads CASMSRGYGYTF. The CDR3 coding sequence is TGTGCCAGCATGAGCAGAGGCTATGGCTACACCTTC.

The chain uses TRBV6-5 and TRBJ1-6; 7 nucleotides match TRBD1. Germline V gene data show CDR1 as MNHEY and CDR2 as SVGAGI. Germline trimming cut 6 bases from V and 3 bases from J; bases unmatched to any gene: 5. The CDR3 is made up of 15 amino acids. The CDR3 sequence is CASSLTGNYNSPLHF. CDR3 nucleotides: TGTGCCAGCAGCCTGACAGGGAACTATAATTCACCCCTCCACTTT.

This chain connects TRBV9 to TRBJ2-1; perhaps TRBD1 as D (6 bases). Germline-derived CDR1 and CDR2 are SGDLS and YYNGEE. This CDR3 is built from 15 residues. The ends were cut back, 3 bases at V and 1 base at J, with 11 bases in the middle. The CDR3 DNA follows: TGTGCCAGCAGCGCCCGGGACAAGTCCTACAATGAGCAGTTCTTC. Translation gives CASSARDKSYNEQFF.

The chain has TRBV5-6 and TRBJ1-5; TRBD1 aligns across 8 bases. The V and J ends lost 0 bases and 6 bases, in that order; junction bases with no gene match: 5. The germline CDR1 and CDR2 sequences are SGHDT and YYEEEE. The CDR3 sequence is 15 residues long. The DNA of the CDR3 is TGTGCCAGCAGCTTGGCCAGGGGGCAGGTTCAGCCCCAGCATTTT. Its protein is CASSLARGQVQPQHF.

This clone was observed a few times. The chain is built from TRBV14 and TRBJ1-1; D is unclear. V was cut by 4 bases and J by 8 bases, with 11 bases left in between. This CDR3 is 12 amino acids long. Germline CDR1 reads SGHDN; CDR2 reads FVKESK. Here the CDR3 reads CASSPTGREAFF. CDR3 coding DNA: TGTGCCAGCAGCCCCACGGGGAGAGAAGCTTTCTTT.

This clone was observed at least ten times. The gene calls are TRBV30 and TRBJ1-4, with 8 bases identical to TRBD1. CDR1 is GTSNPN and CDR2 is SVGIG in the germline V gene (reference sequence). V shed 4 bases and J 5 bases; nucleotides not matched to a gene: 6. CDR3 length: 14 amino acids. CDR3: CAWTSQGANEKLFF. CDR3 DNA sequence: TGTGCCTGGACGTCTCAGGGGGCCAATGAAAAACTGTTTTTT.

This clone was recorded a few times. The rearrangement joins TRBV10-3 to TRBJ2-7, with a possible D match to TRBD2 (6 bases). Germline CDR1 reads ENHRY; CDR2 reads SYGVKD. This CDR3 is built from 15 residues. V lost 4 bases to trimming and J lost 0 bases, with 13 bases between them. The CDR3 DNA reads TGTGCCATCAGTGGGCTAGCGTTGAGCTCCTACGAGCAGTACTTC. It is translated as CAISGLALSSYEQYF.

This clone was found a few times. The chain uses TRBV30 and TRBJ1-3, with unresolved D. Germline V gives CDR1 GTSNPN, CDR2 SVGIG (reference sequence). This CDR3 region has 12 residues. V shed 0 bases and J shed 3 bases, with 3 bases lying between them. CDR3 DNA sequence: TGTGCCTGGAGTGTATATGGAAACACCATATATTTT. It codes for CAWSVYGNTIYF.

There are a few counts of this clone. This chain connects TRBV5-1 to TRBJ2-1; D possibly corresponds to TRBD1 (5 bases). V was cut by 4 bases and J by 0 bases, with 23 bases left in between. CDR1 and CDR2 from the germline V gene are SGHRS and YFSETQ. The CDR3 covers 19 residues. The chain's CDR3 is CASSKIDYRRTSSYNEQFF. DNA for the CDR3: TGCGCCAGCAGCAAGATAGATTACCGGCGGACAAGCTCCTACAATGAGCAGTTCTTC. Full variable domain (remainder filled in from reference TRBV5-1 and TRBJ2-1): KAGVTQTPRYLIKTRGQQVTLSCSPISGHRSVSWYQQTPGQGLQFLFEYFSETQRNKGNFPGRFSGRQFSNSRSEMNVSTLELGDSALYLCASSKIDYRRTSSYNEQFFGPGTRLTVL.

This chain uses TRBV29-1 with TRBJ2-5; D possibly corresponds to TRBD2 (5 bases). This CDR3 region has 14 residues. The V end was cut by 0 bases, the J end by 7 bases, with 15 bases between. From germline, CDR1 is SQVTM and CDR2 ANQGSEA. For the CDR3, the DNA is TGCAGCGTTGAAGACCCGGCCAGTCGGGGGACCCAGTACTTC. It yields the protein CSVEDPASRGTQYF.